The 9 T cell receptor beta chains below were found in one sample sequenced in a study of blood T cell repertoires in COVID-19. The protocol was immunoSEQ multiplex PCR, while the TCRdb copy is restricted to in-frame clones and leaves out a portion. The sample has 20,000 to 25,000 clones, roughly 80% seen once. Sequencing was performed on peripheral blood. These receptors were collected from a man aged 40-49 years with acute or convalescent COVID-19.

This clone was recorded once. The genes are TRBV21-1 and TRBJ2-5; the table's D call, TRBD2, was not checked against the DNA. TRBV21-1 is deemed a pseudogene. The CDR3 has 19 residues. As DNA, the CDR3 is TGTGCCAGCAGCAAGGGTGCAGAAGGCGGGGGTCCCACCTGGGAGACCCAGTACTTC. Amino acids: CASSKGAEGGGPTWETQYF.

This clone was seen only once. V usage is TRBV6-2 or TRBV6-3 and J usage is TRBJ1-1; 10 positions match TRBD1. The germline gives CDR1 MNHEY, CDR2 SVGEGT. V trimming: 5 bases; J trimming: 4 bases; junction bases outside the gene matches: 7. The CDR3 spans 15 residues. The CDR3 sequence is CASSRQGARGTEAFF. CDR3 sequence (DNA): TGTGCCAGCAGTCGACAGGGGGCGCGAGGCACTGAAGCTTTCTTT.

V usage is TRBV3-1 (or the pseudogene TRBV3-2) and J usage is TRBJ1-4, with D maybe TRBD1 (5 bases). The CDR3 runs to 16 residues. V lost 1 base and J lost 3, with 12 bases in between. Germline V gene lookup returns CDR1 LGHDT and CDR2 YNNKEL (reference sequence). CDR3 in amino acids: CASSQGGGTPNEKLFF. The CDR3 region has the DNA TGTGCCAGCAGCCAAGGGGGGGGGACCCCTAATGAAAAACTGTTTTTT.

The gene calls are TRBV29-1 and TRBJ2-1; 10 nucleotides line up with TRBD2. The CDR3 consists of 14 residues. The germline CDR1 and CDR2 sequences are SQVTM and ANQGSEA. J gave up 6 bases and V 7 bases, and 9 bases lay outside the gene matches. This CDR3 is CSGRGGLASNEQFF. The CDR3 DNA sequence: TGCAGCGGCCGAGGGGGACTAGCGTCCAATGAGCAGTTCTTC.

The genes are TRBV11-3 and TRBJ2-6; D gene uncertain. This CDR3 is built from 19 residues. The V end was cut by 1 base, the J end by 0 bases, with 16 bases between. Germline assignment: CDR1 SGHNT and CDR2 YENEEA. In DNA form, the CDR3 reads TGTGCCAGCAGCTTAGGGGCCCCTGGGCACCCCTCTGGGGCCAACGTCCTGACTTTC. The encoded protein is CASSLGAPGHPSGANVLTF.

The chain employs TRBV7-9 and TRBJ2-1, with 9 bases matching TRBD2. V lost 3 bases to trimming and J lost 4 bases; unmatched junction nucleotides: 1. This CDR3 contains 14 residues. Germline CDR1 reads SEHNR; CDR2 reads FQNEAQ (reference sequence). This CDR3 is CASSFSGRYNEQFF. The CDR3 DNA sequence: TGTGCCAGCAGCTTCAGCGGGAGGTACAATGAGCAGTTCTTC. Looking up the rest from reference TRBV7-9 and TRBJ2-1 gives the full variable domain: DTGVSQNPRHKITKRGQNVTFRCDPISEHNRLYWYRQTLGQGPEFLTYFQNEAQLEKSRLLSDRFSAERPKGSFSTLEIQRTEQGDSAMYLCASSFSGRYNEQFFGPGTRLTVL.

The CDR3 loop reads CASSFGQGRSTDTQYF. The DNA for the CDR3 is TGTGCCAGCAGCTTCGGACAGGGAAGGAGCACAGATACGCAGTATTTT. The chain joins TRBV11-2 to TRBJ2-3; 8 bases line up with TRBD1. V was clipped by 3 bases and J by 0 bases; unmatched bases: 5. The CDR3 sequence is 16 residues long. Germline V gene lookup returns CDR1 SGHAT and CDR2 FQNNGV.

This clone is a singleton in its sample. The chain combines TRBV9 with TRBJ2-5; 10 bases are a match to TRBD2. The germline V gene encodes CDR1 SGDLS and CDR2 YYNGEE. The CDR3 spans 14 residues. Germline trimming cut 2 bases from V and 5 bases from J; bases unmatched to any gene: 3. The CDR3, as DNA: TGTGCCAGCAGCGTCACACTAGCGGGGGAGACCCAGTACTTC. Residues: CASSVTLAGETQYF.

The V call is TRBV5-1, the J call TRBJ1-1; D is possibly TRBD1 (6 bases). This CDR3 is built from 14 residues. V was cut by 2 bases and J by 1 base, with 9 bases left in between. Germline CDR1 and CDR2: SGHRS and YFSETQ. CDR3 bases: TGCGCCAGCAGCTTCCACAGGGAGAACACTGAAGCTTTCTTT. It codes for CASSFHRENTEAFF.